The sequence of this T cell receptor beta chain was determined in a study of T cell responses to AZD1222 COVID-19 vaccine. Germline-derived CDR1 and CDR2 are PRHDT and FYEKMQ (reference sequence). The CDR3 is made up of 15 amino acids. Some clones are missing from TCRdb's copy, which holds only in-frame ones; the method was immunoSEQ multiplex PCR. The data contain about 150,000 clones, 90% to 95% of them singletons. With respect to this clone: A read error may produce the germline difference seen at one junction end.

The receptor was derived from an adult in good health. This chain uses TRBV13 with TRBJ2-7; 15 nucleotides agree with TRBD2. Here the sequenced sample was peripheral blood, taken on day 0 of AZD1222 vaccination. The CDR3 loop reads CASSRGTSGGSNLLF. CDR3 nucleotides: TGTGCCAGCAGCCGAGGGACTAGCGGGGGGAGTAACCTACTCTTC.